This entry is about one T cell receptor beta chain. Its specificity is not known. This sample was taken from a study of T cell responses to AZD1222 COVID-19 vaccine. Looked up from germline, CDR1 is SEHNR and CDR2 is FQNEAQ (reference sequence). After removal of 5 bases from V and 7 bases from J, the junction contained 10 bases not matched to a gene. This CDR3 is 14 amino acids long. The assay was immunoSEQ multiplex PCR, and TCRdb's table has in-frame clones only and misses some. The repertoire holds 190,000 or so clones, with approximately 89% as singletons. Study-wide findings and caveats: The donor cohort was predominantly white British with a female majority, and clonal diversity may have been underestimated.

This sample comprised peripheral blood, obtained 28 days after the second AZD1222 dose. The source of this sequence is an adult who received the AZD1222 COVID-19 vaccine. V and J are TRBV7-9 and TRBJ1-2; 7 nucleotides line up with TRBD1. This CDR3 is CASSPPVGGGGYTF. As DNA, the CDR3 is TGTGCCAGCAGCCCCCCCGTAGGGGGCGGTGGCTACACCTTC.